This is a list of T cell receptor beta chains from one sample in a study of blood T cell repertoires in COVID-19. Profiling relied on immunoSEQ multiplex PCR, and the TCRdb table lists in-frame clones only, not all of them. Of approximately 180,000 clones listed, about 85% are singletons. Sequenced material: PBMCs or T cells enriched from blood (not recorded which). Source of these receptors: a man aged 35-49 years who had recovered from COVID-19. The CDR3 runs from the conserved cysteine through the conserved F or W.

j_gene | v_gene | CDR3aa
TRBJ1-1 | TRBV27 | CASSLNPLSEAFF
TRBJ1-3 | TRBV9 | CASSAGGVDTIYF
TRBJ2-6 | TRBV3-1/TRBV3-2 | CASSQDTGFVNVLTF
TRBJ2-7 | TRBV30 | CAWSVSRTKHEQYF
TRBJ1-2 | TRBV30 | CAWTTGTPGGGYTF
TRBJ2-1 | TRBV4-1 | CASSHGGDSYNEQFF
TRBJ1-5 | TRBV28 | CASSDRGNQPQHF
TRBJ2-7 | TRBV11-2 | CASSAGMAYEQYF
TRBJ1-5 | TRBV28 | CASSKELSGNQPQHF
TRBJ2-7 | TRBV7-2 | CAKTQNQRQGVDYEQYF
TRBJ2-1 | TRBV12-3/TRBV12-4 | CASSPPRDEQFF
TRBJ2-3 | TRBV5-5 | CASSQRQHTDTQYF
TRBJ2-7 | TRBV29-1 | CSVSQGGREQYF
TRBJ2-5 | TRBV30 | CAWSGTTRETQYF
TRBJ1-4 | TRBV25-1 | CASRTDREGEKLFF
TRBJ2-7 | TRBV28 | CASSPLGTVSYEQYF
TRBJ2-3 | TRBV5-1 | CASSETATDTQYF
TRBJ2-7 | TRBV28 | CASSLGTGAYEQYF
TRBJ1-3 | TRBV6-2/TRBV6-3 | CASSPPGVRNTIYF
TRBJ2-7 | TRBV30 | CAWTPPPGTAVEQYF
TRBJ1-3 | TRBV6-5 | CASSYSDRVGNTIYF
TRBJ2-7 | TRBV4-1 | CASNQAGLAGAYEQYF
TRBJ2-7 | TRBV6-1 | CASSDLATLRSYEQYF
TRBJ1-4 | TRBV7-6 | CASSRDQGNEKLFF
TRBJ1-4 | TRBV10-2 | CASSESTGTSDEKLFF
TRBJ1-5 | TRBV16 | CASSQSDRGSNQPQHF
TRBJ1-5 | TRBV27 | CASRRQGGNQPQHF
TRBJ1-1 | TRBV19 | CASSIFSTEAFF
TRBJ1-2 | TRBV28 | CASSLSTAYGYTF
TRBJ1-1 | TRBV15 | CATSSTRTGKIEAFF
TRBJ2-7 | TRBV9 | CASSVGTSGVYEQYF
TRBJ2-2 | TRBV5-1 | CASSLGTRGTGELFF
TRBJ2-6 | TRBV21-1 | CASRGSGGALSGANVLTF
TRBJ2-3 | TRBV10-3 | CAISESLAGGPPVDTQYF
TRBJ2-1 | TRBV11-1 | CASSLRKDSSYNEQFF
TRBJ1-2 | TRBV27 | CASSLTSGVGGYTF
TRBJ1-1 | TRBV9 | CASSPSNLGGTEAFF
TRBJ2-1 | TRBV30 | CAWSAFSAHNEQFF